The 32 T cell receptor beta chains below were found in one sample sequenced in a study of stem cell transplantation in POMP-related autoinflammatory disease. Measured with immunoSEQ multiplex PCR; TCRdb has only the in-frame clones, and not every one. The table has approximately 23,000 clones, 75% to 85% seen once. The material sequenced was CD4+ T cells from PBMCs, taken before stem cell transplantation. These receptors were taken from a human donor with POMP-related autoinflammation and immune dysregulation (PRAID).

The chain uses TRBV19 and TRBJ2-2; weak D call: TRBD2 (6 bases). Looked up from germline, CDR1 is LNHDA and CDR2 is SQIVND (reference sequence). The CDR3 consists of 14 residues. Trimming removed 0 bases from V and 5 bases from J, with 7 bases in between. The DNA for the CDR3 is TGTGCCAGTAGTATAGATCGGGAGACCGGGGAGCTGTTTTTT. It specifies CASSIDRETGELFF.

V is TRBV7-3 and J is TRBJ1-1; D not certain. The V gene lost 2 bases and the J gene lost 11 bases, with 12 bases spanning the gap. This CDR3 is 12 amino acids long. Germline V CDR1 and CDR2: SGHTA, FQGTGA. CDR3 in amino acids: CASSLWGEDAFF. The CDR3 region has the DNA TGTGCCAGCAGCTTATGGGGTGAAGATGCTTTCTTT.

CDR3 in DNA: TGTGCCAGCAGCGGCGACAGGTCCCGGGGGGGCTATGGCTACACCTTC. The encoded protein is CASSGDRSRGGYGYTF. The rearrangement links TRBV5-4 to TRBJ1-2, with D perhaps TRBD1 (6 bases). Germline values: CDR1 SGHNT, CDR2 YYREEE (reference sequence). V lost 4 bases, J lost 4 bases, and 20 bases lay in between. The CDR3 has 16 amino acids.

In DNA form, the CDR3 reads TGCGCCAGCGGGGGGTCCACCTCGAACACCGGGGAGCTGTTTTTT. Amino acids: CASGGSTSNTGELFF. V usage is TRBV10-1 and J usage is TRBJ2-2, with D possibly matching TRBD2 (6 bases). Germline lookup yields CDR1 WNHNN and CDR2 SYGVQD (reference sequence). The CDR3 has 15 residues. V was clipped by 8 bases and J by 0 bases, with 13 bases between them.

The chain employs TRBV14 and TRBJ1-1; a possible D gene is TRBD1 (6 bases). The CDR3 loop spans 17 amino acids. Looked up from germline, CDR1 is SGHDN and CDR2 is FVKESK. Deletions cut 1 base from V and 0 bases from J, with 15 bases between. The CDR3 region has the DNA TGTGCCAGCAGCCAAGCGGGGGGCAGGGCAATGAACACTGAAGCTTTCTTT. This codes for CASSQAGGRAMNTEAFF.

In this sample, this clone turned up a few times. This chain uses TRBV7-3 with TRBJ1-6; D gene unclear. The ends were cut back, 0 bases at V and 4 bases at J, with 7 bases in the middle. CDR1 is SGHTA, CDR2 FQGTGA, per germline. The CDR3 contains 15 residues. The CDR3 bases are TGTGCCAGCAGCTTAACCGCCAGGTATAATTCACCCCTCCACTTT. Residues: CASSLTARYNSPLHF. The whole variable domain, remainder taken from reference TRBV7-3 and TRBJ1-6, is GAGVSQTPSNKVTEKGKYVELRCDPISGHTALYWYRQSLGQGPEFLIYFQGTGAADDSGLPNDRFFAVRPEGSVSTLKIQRTERGDSAVYLCASSLTARYNSPLHFGNGTRLTVT.

The J gene is TRBJ2-3, the V gene TRBV5-6; D gene unclear. Trimming took 0 bases from V and 5 from J, leaving 4 bases between them. This CDR3 has 12 residues. The germline CDR1 and CDR2 sequences are SGHDT and YYEEEE. The CDR3 DNA follows: TGTGCCAGCAGCTTGGGGCAAGATACGCAGTATTTT. This translates into CASSLGQDTQYF.

The chain recombines TRBV28 with TRBJ2-7; no definite D call. The CDR3 is 13 residues long. From germline, CDR1 is MDHEN and CDR2 SYDVKM. Trimming removed 1 base from V and 9 bases from J, with 13 bases in between. Here the CDR3 reads CASSLFGQVGQYF. Written as DNA, the CDR3 is TGTGCCAGCAGTTTATTTGGGCAGGTGGGGCAGTACTTC.

The chain recombines TRBV7-2 with TRBJ1-1; D might be TRBD1 (6 bases). The CDR3 contains 14 residues. V was shortened by 1 base and J by 12 bases, with 18 bases between the two germline ends. Per germline, CDR1 SGHTA and CDR2 FQGNSA. The CDR3 loop is CASSLVGEGGRTFF. The CDR3 coding sequence is TGTGCCAGCAGCTTAGTAGGAGAAGGGGGGCGAACTTTCTTT.

The chain recombines TRBV4-2 with TRBJ2-1; TRBD2 might be the D (6 bases). The ends were cut back, 2 bases at V and 0 bases at J, with 14 bases in the middle. CDR3 length: 17 amino acids. Per germline, CDR1 LGHNA and CDR2 YNFKEQ. The CDR3 coding sequence is TGTGCCAGCAGCCAAACCGGTAGCGGATACTCCTACAATGAGCAGTTCTTC. Amino acids: CASSQTGSGYSYNEQFF.

This clone has a single count. This rearrangement joins TRBV7-6 to TRBJ2-2; 10 bases fit TRBD1. Trimming at V came to 5 bases and at J to 4 bases, leaving 13 bases not matched to a gene. CDR1 is SGHVS and CDR2 is FNYEAQ in the germline V gene. This CDR3 region has 18 residues. CDR3 in DNA: TGTGCCAGCAGCCCCAGGCCCCGACAGGGGGCGACCACCGGGGAGCTGTTTTTT. It is translated as CASSPRPRQGATTGELFF.

The chain links TRBV7-9 to TRBJ1-4; TRBD1 agrees at 7 bases. CDR1 and CDR2 (germline): SEHNR, FQNEAQ (reference sequence). The V gene end was trimmed by 4 bases and the J gene end by 5 bases; junction bases not matched to a gene: 4. The CDR3 consists of 14 residues. In DNA, the CDR3 is TGTGCCAGCAGCTCAGGGGGAATCAATGAAAAACTGTTTTTT. Protein sequence: CASSSGGINEKLFF.

The gene calls are TRBV6-5 and TRBJ2-1; TRBD1 or TRBD2 may be the D gene (5 bases each). V was clipped by 4 bases and J by 4 bases, with 11 bases between them. CDR1 MNHEY and CDR2 SVGAGI come from the germline V gene. The CDR3 is 14 residues long. Here the CDR3 reads CASSSPGPYNEQFF. CDR3 nucleotides: TGTGCCAGCAGTTCACCGGGACCGTACAATGAGCAGTTCTTC.

Remarks on this clone: A read error may account for a junction end that differs from germline. The chain has TRBV9 and TRBJ2-2; D unclear. Germline-derived CDR1 and CDR2 are SGDLS and YYNGEE. The CDR3 runs 14 residues. DNA for the CDR3: TGTGCCAGCAGCGTAGACCCGAAAACCGGGGAGCTGTTTTTT. It yields the protein CASSVDPKTGELFF.

CDR3 sequence: CSLGTSGSSYNEQFF. In nucleotides, the CDR3 is TGCAGCCTTGGGACTAGCGGATCCTCCTACAATGAGCAGTTCTTC. The gene calls are TRBV29-1 and TRBJ2-1; 11 bases map to TRBD2. This CDR3 has 15 amino acids. Unmatched junction bases numbered 6, after V lost 8 bases and J lost 0 bases. Germline V gene data show CDR1 as SQVTM and CDR2 as ANQGSEA.

The rearrangement uses TRBV5-1 and TRBJ2-1; D assignment may be TRBD1 or TRBD2 (5 bases each). With 8 bases removed from V and 4 bases from J, the gap between germline ends came to 10 bases. The CDR3 length is 12 residues. The germline V gene has CDR1 SGHRS and CDR2 YFSETQ. The CDR3 coding sequence is TGCGCCAGGGGGGACGTTTACAATGAGCAGTTCTTC. Its protein is CARGDVYNEQFF.

V gene TRBV13 combines with J gene TRBJ2-1, with 12 bases identical to TRBD1. V gave up 5 bases and J gave up 7 bases; unmatched junction bases: 6. Germline CDR1 reads PRHDT; CDR2 reads FYEKMQ (reference sequence). There are 15 residues in the CDR3. This CDR3 is CASSTPGQGANEQFF. For the CDR3, the DNA is TGTGCCAGCAGCACCCCGGGACAGGGGGCTAATGAGCAGTTCTTC.

This clone is a singleton in its sample. The chain joins TRBV28 to TRBJ1-4, with D possibly matching TRBD1 (5 bases). The CDR3 contains 14 residues. Per germline, CDR1 MDHEN and CDR2 SYDVKM. Trimming pared 2 bases from V and 14 bases from J, leaving 18 bases between. CDR3 bases: TGTGCCAGCAGTTTAATCTTAGGGCCGCGGGGGCTGTTTTTT. Translation: CASSLILGPRGLFF.

The gene calls are TRBV7-8 and TRBJ1-2; TRBD1 might be the D (5 bases). Trimming shortened V by 0 bases and J by 5 bases, and 7 bases separated the two germline ends. Germline V gives CDR1 SGHVS, CDR2 FQNEAQ. CDR3 length: 13 residues. CDR3 nucleotides: TGTGCCAGCAGCTTAGCGGGGGTTTATGGCTACACCTTC. Its translation is CASSLAGVYGYTF. The complete variable domain, with remaining parts taken from reference TRBV7-8 and TRBJ1-2, reads GAGVSQSPRYKVAKRGQDVALRCDPISGHVSLFWYQQALGQGPEFLTYFQNEAQLDKSGLPSDRFFAERPEGSVSTLKIQRTQQEDSAVYLCASSLAGVYGYTFGSGTRLTVV.

The CDR3 loop reads CASRGTSGTGELFF. CDR3 bases: TGTGCCAGCAGGGGGACTAGCGGGACCGGGGAGCTGTTTTTT. The chain recombines TRBV6-4 with TRBJ2-2; 12 nucleotides align to TRBD2. CDR1 is MRHNA, CDR2 SNTAGT, per germline. This CDR3 is 14 amino acids long. After removal of 6 bases from V and 5 bases from J, the junction contained 1 base not matched to a gene.

The chain has TRBV30 and TRBJ2-3; perhaps TRBD1 as D (6 bases). Germline CDR1 GTSNPN, CDR2 SVGIG (reference sequence). The germline V and J ends were trimmed by 1 base and 5 bases, with 10 bases remaining between them. The CDR3 runs 13 residues. The CDR3 protein is CAWSGQDGDTQYF. CDR3 nucleotides: TGTGCCTGGAGTGGACAGGATGGAGATACGCAGTATTTT.

This chain uses TRBV2 with TRBJ2-3; no clear D. This CDR3 contains 11 residues. CDR1 is SNHLY, CDR2 FYNNEI, per germline. Trimming took off 4 bases at V and 6 bases at J, with 5 bases between the two ends. The CDR3 here is CASSVKDTQYF. The CDR3 DNA sequence: TGTGCCAGCAGTGTAAAGGATACGCAGTATTTT.

The J gene is TRBJ2-3, the V gene TRBV2; D remains ambiguous. CDR1 is SNHLY and CDR2 is FYNNEI in the germline V gene. CDR3 length: 13 residues. Trimming pared 3 bases from V and 2 bases from J, leaving 6 bases between. For the CDR3, the DNA is TGTGCCAGCAGTGATGTCCTCACAGATACGCAGTATTTT. Translated: CASSDVLTDTQYF.

The gene calls are TRBV5-1 and TRBJ2-2, with D possibly TRBD1 on 7 matching bases. The V gene's germline CDR1 is SGHRS and CDR2 YFSETQ. The CDR3 totals 15 residues. V was cut by 4 bases and J by 1 base, with 11 bases left in between. The CDR3 sequence is CASSQGGQNTGELFF. The DNA for the CDR3 is TGCGCCAGCAGCCAGGGGGGACAGAACACCGGGGAGCTGTTTTTT. The variable domain in full, with the rest retrieved from reference TRBV5-1 and TRBJ2-2, is KAGVTQTPRYLIKTRGQQVTLSCSPISGHRSVSWYQQTPGQGLQFLFEYFSETQRNKGNFPGRFSGRQFSNSRSEMNVSTLELGDSALYLCASSQGGQNTGELFFGEGSRLTVL.

Turning to this clone: A junction end diverges from the germline sequence, so it may reflect a read error. Other DNA sequences of this sample code for an identical CDR3. J is TRBJ2-7 and V is TRBV2; D perhaps matches TRBD1 (5 bases). Germline V gives CDR1 SNHLY, CDR2 FYNNEI. The CDR3 spans 11 residues. CDR3: CASSVTAPLHF. In DNA form, the CDR3 reads TGCGCCAGCAGTGTGACAGCCCCCTTGCACTTC.

The chain uses TRBV2 and TRBJ1-5; weak D call: TRBD1 (6 bases). CDR1 and CDR2 (germline): SNHLY, FYNNEI. The V end was cut by 6 bases, the J end by 10 bases, with 19 bases between. The CDR3 sequence is 14 residues long. As DNA, the CDR3 is TGTGCCAGCAGCTGGGACACCGGCTTTATTCCCCAGCATTTT. Residues: CASSWDTGFIPQHF.

J is TRBJ2-3 and V is TRBV28; perhaps TRBD2 as D (5 bases). CDR1 is MDHEN, CDR2 SYDVKM, per germline. Trimming shortened V by 6 bases and J by 8 bases, and 12 bases separated the two germline ends. This CDR3 is 12 amino acids long. CDR3 amino acids: CASSRGEGTQYF. The CDR3 nucleotides read TGTGCCAGCAGCCGGGGAGAGGGTACGCAGTATTTT.

The gene calls are TRBV6-5 and TRBJ1-1; D is undetermined. Looked up from germline, CDR1 is MNHEY and CDR2 is SVGAGI. This CDR3 spans 12 amino acids. The V gene lost 5 bases and the J gene lost 4 bases, with 8 bases spanning the gap. In DNA, the CDR3 is TGTGCCAGCAGTCGGGAGGGCACTGAAGCTTTCTTT. Its translation: CASSREGTEAFF.

The V gene is TRBV5-1, the J gene TRBJ2-3, with D tentatively TRBD2 (5 bases). Germline V gene data show CDR1 as SGHRS and CDR2 as YFSETQ. The CDR3 has 16 amino acids. The V end was cut by 1 base, the J end by 0 bases, with 12 bases between. This CDR3 is CASSLIRTPSTDTQYF. The CDR3 DNA sequence: TGCGCCAGCAGCTTGATAAGGACTCCTAGCACAGATACGCAGTATTTT.

V gene TRBV11-2 combines with J gene TRBJ2-5, with D perhaps being TRBD1 or TRBD2 (5 bases each). Trimming cost V 7 bases and J 9 bases, with 18 bases left between them. Germline CDR1 SGHAT, CDR2 FQNNGV. This CDR3 has 13 amino acids. CDR3 sequence reads: CASIGDPRRAQYF. As DNA, the CDR3 is TGTGCCAGCATTGGGGACCCCCGAAGGGCCCAGTACTTC. The entire variable domain, with the rest obtained from reference TRBV11-2 and TRBJ2-5, is as follows: EAGVAQSPRYKIIEKRQSVAFWCNPISGHATLYWYQQILGQGPKLLIQFQNNGVVDDSQLPKDRFSAERLKGVDSTLKIQPAKLEDSAVYLCASIGDPRRAQYFGPGTRLLVL.

The rearrangement joins TRBV2 to TRBJ2-7; TRBD2 agrees at 7 bases. Germline V gene lookup returns CDR1 SNHLY and CDR2 FYNNEI. This CDR3 is 14 amino acids long. V gave up 4 bases and J gave up 5 bases; unmatched junction bases: 8. The CDR3 loop is CASSGRLAEHEQYF. The CDR3 DNA is TGTGCCAGCAGTGGTCGACTAGCTGAGCACGAGCAGTACTTC.

The rearrangement uses TRBV18 and TRBJ1-2; TRBD1 might be the D (5 bases). Trimming shortened V by 3 bases and J by 5 bases, and 16 bases separated the two germline ends. The CDR3 has 15 amino acids. Germline CDR1 reads KGHSH; CDR2 reads LQKENI. CDR3 in amino acids: CASSPEAGNWYGYTF. Written as DNA, the CDR3 is TGTGCCAGCTCACCGGAGGCAGGGAATTGGTATGGCTACACCTTC. Filled out from reference TRBV18 and TRBJ1-2, the complete variable domain reads NAGVMQNPRHLVRRRGQEARLRCSPMKGHSHVYWYRQLPEEGLKFMVYLQKENIIDESGMPKERFSAEFPKEGPSILRIQQVVRGDSAAYFCASSPEAGNWYGYTFGSGTRLTVV.